These 24 T cell receptor beta chains originate from one sample sequenced in a study of cytotoxic CD8 clonotypes in ibrutinib-treated CLL. Repertoires were generated with immunoSEQ multiplex PCR, while TCRdb's copy carries only in-frame clones and drops some. Of some 84,000 clones in the sample, 86% were seen once. The specimen was PBMCs, collected before ibrutinib treatment. The receptors derive from a human donor with chronic lymphocytic leukemia.

The chain employs TRBV27 and TRBJ2-7; 8 nucleotides agree with TRBD1. The V segment lost 2 bases and the J segment 6 bases; nucleotides outside the gene matches: 6. This CDR3 is built from 14 residues. Germline V CDR1 and CDR2: MNHEY, SMNVEV (reference sequence). CDR3 sequence (DNA): TGTGCCAGCAGTTTACCGGGACAGGCCGTCGAGCAGTACTTC. This sequence encodes CASSLPGQAVEQYF.

The V gene is TRBV29-1, the J gene TRBJ1-1; D call uncertain. The V end was cut by 0 bases, the J end by 11 bases, with 19 bases between. The CDR3 has 14 residues. Germline V gene sequence: CDR1 SQVTM, CDR2 ANQGSEA. CDR3 amino acids: CSVEDRPVIHPAFF. CDR3 coding DNA: TGCAGCGTTGAAGATCGCCCAGTAATTCATCCGGCTTTCTTT.

The J gene is TRBJ1-3, the V gene TRBV9, with D perhaps TRBD1 (5 bases). Germline V gene sequence: CDR1 SGDLS, CDR2 YYNGEE. The germline V and J ends were trimmed by 0 bases and 0 bases, with 13 bases remaining between them. CDR3 size: 17 residues. CDR3 DNA: TGTGCCAGCAGCGTAGAGAGTCAGGGCCTCTCTGGAAACACCATATATTTT. This sequence encodes CASSVESQGLSGNTIYF. The variable domain in full, with the rest retrieved from reference TRBV9 and TRBJ1-3, is DSGVTQTPKHLITATGQRVTLRCSPRSGDLSVYWYQQSLDQGLQFLIQYYNGEERAKGNILERFSAQQFPDLHSELNLSSLELGDSALYFCASSVESQGLSGNTIYFGEGSWLTVV.

This clone appeared a single time. The chain couples TRBV2 to TRBJ2-1; a possible D gene is TRBD2 (6 bases). Germline loops: CDR1 SNHLY, CDR2 FYNNEI. The V end lost 8 bases, the J end lost 2 bases, and 16 bases lay between the germline ends. The CDR3 has 15 amino acids. CDR3: CASDGTGEAYNEQFF. CDR3 bases: TGTGCCAGCGACGGGACGGGGGAGGCCTACAATGAGCAGTTCTTC.

The chain employs TRBV11-2 and TRBJ2-1; TRBD2 aligns across 11 bases. The CDR3 has 15 residues. With 4 bases clipped from V and 7 bases from J, the junction kept 6 bases outside the gene matches. Germline loops: CDR1 SGHAT, CDR2 FQNNGV. CDR3 DNA sequence: TGTGCCAGCAGCTCACTAGCGGGAGCTTTAAATGAGCAGTTCTTC. It codes for CASSSLAGALNEQFF.

The chain recombines TRBV5-6 with TRBJ1-2; D is unclear. Deletions cut 1 base from V and 2 bases from J, with 12 bases between. Germline values: CDR1 SGHDT, CDR2 YYEEEE. The CDR3 loop spans 15 amino acids. The CDR3 spells CASSLYLRENYGYTF. CDR3 sequence (DNA): TGTGCCAGCAGCTTGTACTTACGGGAGAACTATGGCTACACCTTC. Full variable domain (rest looked up from reference TRBV5-6 and TRBJ1-2): DAGVTQSPTHLIKTRGQQVTLRCSPKSGHDTVSWYQQALGQGPQFIFQYYEEEERQRGNFPDRFSGHQFPNYSSELNVNALLLGDSALYLCASSLYLRENYGYTFGSGTRLTVV.

This clone appeared a single time. This chain connects TRBV7-2 to TRBJ1-1; D unclear. The V gene's germline CDR1 is SGHTA and CDR2 FQGNSA. V lost 1 base, J lost 5 bases, and 17 bases lay in between. This CDR3 contains 16 residues. The CDR3 nucleotides are TGTGCCAGCAGCTTAGGGGGATCCCGGGTTGGGACTGAAGCTTTCTTT. Protein sequence: CASSLGGSRVGTEAFF.

This chain links TRBV28 with TRBJ2-6; D is possibly TRBD2 (6 bases). In germline, CDR1 is MDHEN, CDR2 SYDVKM. CDR3 length: 16 residues. Between the trimmed V and J ends, which lost 6 bases and 1 base, there was a span of 13 bases. The CDR3 DNA is TGTGCCAGCAGCCGACTGGGGACTTCTGGGGCCAACGTCCTGACTTTC. Its protein product is CASSRLGTSGANVLTF.

This chain links TRBV29-1 with TRBJ2-5, with 11 bases fitting TRBD1. The trim removed 2 bases at V and 1 base at J, leaving 3 bases unmatched. The germline V gene has CDR1 SQVTM and CDR2 ANQGSEA. The CDR3 consists of 15 residues. The chain's CDR3 is CSVETGTGGQETQYF. DNA for the CDR3: TGCAGCGTTGAAACCGGGACAGGGGGCCAAGAGACCCAGTACTTC.

The CDR3 nucleotides are TGTGCCAGCAGGAGCTACGGTGGCTACACCTTC. Translation: CASRSYGGYTF. The chain uses TRBV6-1 and TRBJ1-2; D unclear. This CDR3 has 11 amino acids. Trimming took off 6 bases at V and 7 bases at J, with 9 bases between the two ends. Germline V gene lookup returns CDR1 MNHNS and CDR2 SASEGT.

The CDR3 is CASSASGGKKAFF. Here the CDR3 DNA reads TGTGCCAGCAGCGCGAGTGGGGGGAAGAAGGCTTTCTTT. This rearrangement joins TRBV9 to TRBJ1-1; D may be TRBD1 (5 bases). V shed 3 bases and J shed 11 bases, with 17 bases lying between them. This CDR3 region has 13 residues. Germline loops: CDR1 SGDLS, CDR2 YYNGEE.

The rearrangement uses TRBV7-6 and TRBJ2-7, with 10 bases matching TRBD2. This CDR3 comprises 14 residues. Germline-derived CDR1 and CDR2 are SGHVS and FNYEAQ. Trimming removed 5 bases from V and 3 bases from J; junction bases left unmatched: 4. Here the CDR3 DNA reads TGTGCCAGCAGCCACGGACTAGCGGACTACGAGCAGTACTTC. Translating it yields CASSHGLADYEQYF.

The V gene is TRBV19, the J gene TRBJ1-2; 10 positions match TRBD1. Looked up from germline, CDR1 is LNHDA and CDR2 is SQIVND (reference sequence). Losses at the gene ends were 1 base for V and 6 bases for J; bases not matched to a gene: 8. This CDR3 is built from 16 residues. The CDR3 region has the DNA TGTGCCAGTAGTATAGTTGGGACAGGGGACAACGATGGCTACACCTTC. Translation: CASSIVGTGDNDGYTF.

This chain's CDR3 is CASTVDYTDTQYF. CDR3 bases: TGTGCCAGCACTGTGGACTACACAGATACGCAGTATTTT. The rearrangement links TRBV7-9 to TRBJ2-3; D possibly corresponds to TRBD2 (6 bases). Germline values: CDR1 SEHNR, CDR2 FQNEAQ (reference sequence). V gave up 7 bases and J gave up 2 bases, with 10 bases separating them. CDR3 length: 13 residues. Based on the CDR3 plus reference TRBV7-9 and TRBJ2-3, the full variable domain is DTGVSQNPRHKITKRGQNVTFRCDPISEHNRLYWYRQTLGQGPEFLTYFQNEAQLEKSRLLSDRFSAERPKGSFSTLEIQRTEQGDSAMYLCASTVDYTDTQYFGPGTRLTVL.

This clone was found a few times. The chain is built from TRBV18 and TRBJ1-1; D unresolved. Germline CDR1 reads KGHSH; CDR2 reads LQKENI. CDR3 length: 14 residues. V was trimmed by 0 bases and J by 3 bases, leaving 8 bases between them. The CDR3 coding sequence is TGTGCCAGCTCACCACCGAACAGCTACACTGAAGCTTTCTTT. Residues: CASSPPNSYTEAFF. The whole variable domain, filled in from reference TRBV18 and TRBJ1-1, reads NAGVMQNPRHLVRRRGQEARLRCSPMKGHSHVYWYRQLPEEGLKFMVYLQKENIIDESGMPKERFSAEFPKEGPSILRIQQVVRGDSAAYFCASSPPNSYTEAFFGQGTRLTVV.

This rearrangement joins TRBV6-1 to TRBJ2-5; D might be TRBD1 (5 bases). Trimming took 0 bases from V and 5 from J, leaving 13 bases between them. CDR1 MNHNS and CDR2 SASEGT come from the germline V gene. The length of the CDR3 is 15 residues. The CDR3 DNA reads TGTGCCAGCAGTGAAGCGAGGTCAGGGTGGGAGACCCAGTACTTC. It encodes CASSEARSGWETQYF.

The chain recombines TRBV2 with TRBJ2-1, with unresolved D. The germline CDR1 and CDR2 sequences are SNHLY and FYNNEI. This CDR3 comprises 10 residues. Trimming shortened V by 7 bases and J by 7 bases, and 5 bases separated the two germline ends. The CDR3 reads CASKRNEQFF. CDR3 DNA sequence: TGTGCCAGCAAACGAAATGAGCAGTTCTTC.

V and J are TRBV19 and TRBJ1-4; tentatively, D is TRBD1 (6 bases). The CDR3 spans 16 residues. V shed 5 bases and J shed 5 bases, with 18 bases lying between them. Germline loops: CDR1 LNHDA, CDR2 SQIVND (reference sequence). For the CDR3, the DNA is TGTGCCAGTAGTCGGCCCGGGACACTGAACAATGAAAAACTGTTTTTT. Amino acids: CASSRPGTLNNEKLFF.

The V gene is TRBV7-3, the J gene TRBJ2-3; D might be TRBD2 (5 bases). The CDR3 is 15 residues long. The V end lost 2 bases, the J end lost 6 bases, and 15 bases lay between the germline ends. The germline gives CDR1 SGHTA, CDR2 FQGTGA. The CDR3 loop is CASSLSLAGGDTQYF. CDR3 sequence (DNA): TGTGCCAGCAGCTTATCGCTGGCGGGCGGCGATACGCAGTATTTT.

This clone was found once. The chain employs TRBV30 and TRBJ1-2, with TRBD1 matching 12 bases. This CDR3 contains 17 residues. V was clipped by 1 base and J by 2 bases; unmatched bases: 8. From germline, CDR1 is GTSNPN and CDR2 SVGIG (reference sequence). CDR3 nucleotides: TGTGCCTGGAGTGGATACCGGGACAGGGGGCAAAACTATGGCTACACCTTC. It translates to CAWSGYRDRGQNYGYTF.

This clone was found a few times. This sequence joins TRBV27 and TRBJ2-7, with 8 bases matching TRBD1. Trimming took 2 bases from V and 8 from J; bases not matched to a gene: 5. Germline lookup yields CDR1 MNHEY and CDR2 SMNVEV (reference sequence). The CDR3 has 13 amino acids. The chain's CDR3 is CASSLAGQGKQYF. The CDR3 region has the DNA TGTGCCAGCAGTTTAGCCGGACAGGGAAAGCAGTACTTC.

V usage is TRBV5-4 and J usage is TRBJ2-7, with unresolved D. From germline, CDR1 is SGHNT and CDR2 YYREEE (reference sequence). The CDR3 is 12 residues long. V lost 4 bases to trimming and J lost 4 bases, with 9 bases between them. In DNA, the CDR3 is TGTGCCAGCAGCGGGGATAGGTACGAGCAGTACTTC. Its translation: CASSGDRYEQYF.

A few counts support this clone. The rearrangement joins TRBV7-9 to TRBJ2-7; D call uncertain. Looked up from germline, CDR1 is SEHNR and CDR2 is FQNEAQ (reference sequence). This CDR3 has 12 residues. V gave up 5 bases and J gave up 6 bases, with 11 bases separating them. The DNA for the CDR3 is TGTGCCAGCAGCCTCCCAATGGCCGAGCAGTACTTC. This codes for CASSLPMAEQYF.

The chain has TRBV5-1 and TRBJ2-7; TRBD1 matches at 8 bases. Germline CDR1 reads SGHRS; CDR2 reads YFSETQ. J lost 4 bases, V lost 3 bases, and 12 bases had no gene match. The CDR3 totals 16 residues. CDR3 in amino acids: CASSSSLGQGQYEQYF. The CDR3 DNA is TGCGCCAGCAGCTCGTCCCTTGGACAGGGACAGTACGAGCAGTACTTC.